The T cell receptor beta chain described here comes from a study of T cell repertoires in cytomegalovirus infection. A few counts support this clonotype. What it binds is unknown. Looked up from germline, CDR1 is DFQATT and CDR2 is SNEGSKA (reference sequence). V lost 0 bases and J lost 0; bases outside the gene matches: 4. The length of the CDR3 is 16 residues. TCRdb re-analysed the reads in MiXCR, keeping a single row per CDR3 protein. The sample shows approximately 110,000 distinct CDR3 sequences, more than 30% of them seen only once. This specimen consisted of CD8+ T cells from cultured PBMCs, obtained from culture after CMV antigen stimulation. The J gene is TRBJ1-1, the V gene TRBV20-1, with 10 bases lining up with TRBD1. This sequence was found in a human donor in good health (CMV status not recorded). Some clones in this sample may be carry-over from other donors' samples. This chain's CDR3 is CSARDWTGGLNTEAFF. CDR3 nucleotide sequence: TGCAGTGCTAGAGACTGGACAGGGGGATTGAACACTGAAGCTTTCTTT.